The present entry profiles one T cell receptor beta chain with its context. The sample comes from a study of cytomegalovirus exposure and HLA in healthy donors. With 60 Vbeta and 13 Jbeta primers, the PCR was carried out. As handled by the study authors: The authors later counted roughly 76 million unique TCR beta chains, 9 million to 14 million of them shared. Profiled with immunoSEQ multiplex PCR; TCRdb holds only in-frame clones, not every one. The V and J calls and clone size are taken from that table; D and trimming were inferred from the DNA. In the table there are about 200,000 clones, around 76% of which are singletons. With 7 bases clipped from V and 8 bases from J, the junction kept 10 bases outside the gene matches. CDR1 and CDR2 from the germline V gene are MNHNS and SASEGT. This CDR3 region has 15 residues.

The rearrangement joins TRBV6-1 to TRBJ2-1, with TRBD1 identical over 11 bases. The sample consisted of PBMCs. This receptor was identified in a man between 35 and 55 years old in good health and CMV-seropositive. CDR3 sequence (DNA): TGTGCCAGCATCTACCCCGGGACAGGGGGGCATGAGCAGTTCTTC. As protein: CASIYPGTGGHEQFF.